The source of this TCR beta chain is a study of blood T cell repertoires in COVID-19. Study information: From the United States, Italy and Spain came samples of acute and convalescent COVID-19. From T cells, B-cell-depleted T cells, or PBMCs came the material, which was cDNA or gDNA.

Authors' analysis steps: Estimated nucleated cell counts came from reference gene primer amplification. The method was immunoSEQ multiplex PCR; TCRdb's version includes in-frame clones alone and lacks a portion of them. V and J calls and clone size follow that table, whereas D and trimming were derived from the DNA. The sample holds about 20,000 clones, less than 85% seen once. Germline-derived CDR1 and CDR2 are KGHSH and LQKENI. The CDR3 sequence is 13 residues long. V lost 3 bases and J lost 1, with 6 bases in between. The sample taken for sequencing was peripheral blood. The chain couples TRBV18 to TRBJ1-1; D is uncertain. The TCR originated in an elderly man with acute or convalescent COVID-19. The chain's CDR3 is CASSPQENTEAFF. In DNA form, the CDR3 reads TGTGCCAGCTCACCCCAGGAGAACACTGAAGCTTTCTTT.